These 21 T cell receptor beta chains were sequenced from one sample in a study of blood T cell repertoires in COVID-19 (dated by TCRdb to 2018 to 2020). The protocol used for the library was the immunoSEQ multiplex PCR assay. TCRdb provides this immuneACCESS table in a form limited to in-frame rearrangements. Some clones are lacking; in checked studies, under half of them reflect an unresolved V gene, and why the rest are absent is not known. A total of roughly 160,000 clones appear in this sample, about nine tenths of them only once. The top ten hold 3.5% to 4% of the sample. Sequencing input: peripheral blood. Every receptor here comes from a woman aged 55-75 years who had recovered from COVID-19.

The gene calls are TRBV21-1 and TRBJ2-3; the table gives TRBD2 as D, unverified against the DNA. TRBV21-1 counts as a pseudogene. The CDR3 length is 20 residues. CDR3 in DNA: TGTGCCAGCAGCAAAGCGGGAGGTGGGACTAGCGGGGGAATAACAGATACGCAGTATTTT. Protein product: CASSKAGGGTSGGITDTQYF.

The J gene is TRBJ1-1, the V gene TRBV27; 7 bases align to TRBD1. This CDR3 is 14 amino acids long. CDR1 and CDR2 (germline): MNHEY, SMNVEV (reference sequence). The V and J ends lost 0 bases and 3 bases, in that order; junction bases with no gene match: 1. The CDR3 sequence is CASSLSGQYTEAFF. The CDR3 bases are TGTGCCAGCAGTTTATCGGGACAGTACACTGAAGCTTTCTTT.

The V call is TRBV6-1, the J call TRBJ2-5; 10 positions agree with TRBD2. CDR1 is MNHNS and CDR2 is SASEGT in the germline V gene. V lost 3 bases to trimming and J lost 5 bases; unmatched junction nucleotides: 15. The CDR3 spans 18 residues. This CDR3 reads CASSDQSRAGGLGETQYF. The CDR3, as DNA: TGTGCCAGCAGTGATCAATCCCGAGCGGGGGGGCTTGGGGAGACCCAGTACTTC.

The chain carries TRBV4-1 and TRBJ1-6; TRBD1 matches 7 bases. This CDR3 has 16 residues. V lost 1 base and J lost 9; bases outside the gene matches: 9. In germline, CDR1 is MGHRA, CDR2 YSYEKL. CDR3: CASSQGDRVRGSPLHF. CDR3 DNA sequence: TGCGCCAGCAGCCAAGGAGACAGGGTTAGGGGTTCACCCCTCCACTTT.

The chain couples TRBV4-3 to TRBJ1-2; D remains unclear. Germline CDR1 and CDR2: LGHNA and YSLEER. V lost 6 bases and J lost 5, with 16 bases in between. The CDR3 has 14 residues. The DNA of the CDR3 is TGCGCCAGCAGTCGGGTAGGAGGTTCTTATGGCTACACCTTC. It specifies CASSRVGGSYGYTF.

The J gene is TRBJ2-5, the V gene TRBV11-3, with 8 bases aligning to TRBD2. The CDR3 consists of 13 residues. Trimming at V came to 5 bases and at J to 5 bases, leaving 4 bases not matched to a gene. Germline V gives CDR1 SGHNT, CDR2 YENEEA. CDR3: CASSNRLAETQYF. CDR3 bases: TGTGCCAGCAGCAATAGACTAGCGGAGACCCAGTACTTC. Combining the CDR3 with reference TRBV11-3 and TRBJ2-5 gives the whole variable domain EAGVVQSPRYKIIEKKQPVAFWCNPISGHNTLYWYLQNLGQGPELLIRYENEEAVDDSQLPKDRFSAERLKGVDSTLKIQPAELGDSAVYLCASSNRLAETQYFGPGTRLLVL.

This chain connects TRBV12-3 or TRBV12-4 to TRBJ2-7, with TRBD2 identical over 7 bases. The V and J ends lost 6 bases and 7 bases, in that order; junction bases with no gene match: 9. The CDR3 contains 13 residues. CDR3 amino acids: CASSPVVSGEQYF. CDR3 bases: TGTGCCAGCAGCCCGGTGGTTAGCGGGGAGCAGTACTTC.

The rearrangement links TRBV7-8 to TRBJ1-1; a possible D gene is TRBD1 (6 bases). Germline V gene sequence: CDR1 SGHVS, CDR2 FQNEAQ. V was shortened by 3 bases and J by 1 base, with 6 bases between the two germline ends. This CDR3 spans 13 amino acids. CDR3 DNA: TGTGCCAGCAGCTTGACAGGGAACACTGAAGCTTTCTTT. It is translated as CASSLTGNTEAFF.

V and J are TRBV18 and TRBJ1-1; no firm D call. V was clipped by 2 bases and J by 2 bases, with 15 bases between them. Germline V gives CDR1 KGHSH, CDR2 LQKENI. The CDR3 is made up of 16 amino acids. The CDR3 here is CASSPIEGSVNTEAFF. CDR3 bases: TGTGCCAGCTCACCAATAGAGGGATCGGTAAACACTGAAGCTTTCTTT.

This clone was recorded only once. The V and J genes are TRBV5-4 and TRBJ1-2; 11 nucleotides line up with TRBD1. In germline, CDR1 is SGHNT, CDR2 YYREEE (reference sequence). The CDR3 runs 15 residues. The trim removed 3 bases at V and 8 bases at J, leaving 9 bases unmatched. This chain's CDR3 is CASSYSGTGGRGYTF. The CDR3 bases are TGTGCCAGCAGCTACTCCGGGACAGGGGGAAGGGGCTACACCTTC.

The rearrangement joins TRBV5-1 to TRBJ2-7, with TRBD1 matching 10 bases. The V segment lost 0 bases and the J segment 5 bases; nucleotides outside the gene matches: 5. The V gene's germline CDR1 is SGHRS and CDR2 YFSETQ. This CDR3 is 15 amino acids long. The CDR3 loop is CASSLGQGAIDEQYF. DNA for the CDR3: TGCGCCAGCAGCTTGGGACAGGGGGCAATCGACGAGCAGTACTTC.

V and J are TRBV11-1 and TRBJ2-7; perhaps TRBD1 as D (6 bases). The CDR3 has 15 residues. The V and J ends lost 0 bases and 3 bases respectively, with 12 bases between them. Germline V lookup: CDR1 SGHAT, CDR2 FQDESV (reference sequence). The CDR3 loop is CASSLAVTGFYEQYF. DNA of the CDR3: TGTGCCAGCAGCTTAGCCGTGACAGGATTCTACGAGCAGTACTTC.

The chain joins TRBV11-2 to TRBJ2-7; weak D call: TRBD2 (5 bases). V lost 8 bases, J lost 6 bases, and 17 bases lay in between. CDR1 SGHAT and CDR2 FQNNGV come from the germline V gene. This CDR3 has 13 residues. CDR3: CASGKSDGGEQYF. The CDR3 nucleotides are TGTGCCAGCGGGAAGTCGGACGGAGGCGAGCAGTACTTC. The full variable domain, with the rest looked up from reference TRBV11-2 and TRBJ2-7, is EAGVAQSPRYKIIEKRQSVAFWCNPISGHATLYWYQQILGQGPKLLIQFQNNGVVDDSQLPKDRFSAERLKGVDSTLKIQPAKLEDSAVYLCASGKSDGGEQYFGPGTRLTVT.

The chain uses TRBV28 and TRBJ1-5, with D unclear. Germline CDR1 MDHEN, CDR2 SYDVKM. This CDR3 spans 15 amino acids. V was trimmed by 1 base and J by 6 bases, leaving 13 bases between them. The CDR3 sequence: CASSLFAGSGQPQHF. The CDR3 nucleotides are TGTGCCAGCAGTTTATTTGCGGGCAGCGGTCAGCCCCAGCATTTT. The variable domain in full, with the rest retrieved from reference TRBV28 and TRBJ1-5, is DVKVTQSSRYLVKRTGEKVFLECVQDMDHENMFWYRQDPGLGLRLIYFSYDVKMKEKGDIPEGYSVSREKKERFSLILESASTNQTSMYLCASSLFAGSGQPQHFGDGTRLSIL.

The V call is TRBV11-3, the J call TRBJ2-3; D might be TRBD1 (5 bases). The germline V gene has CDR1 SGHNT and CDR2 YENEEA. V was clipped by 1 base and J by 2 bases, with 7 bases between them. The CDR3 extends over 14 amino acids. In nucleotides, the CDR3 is TGTGCCAGCAGCTTAGGACAGTCCACAGATACGCAGTATTTT. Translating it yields CASSLGQSTDTQYF.

CDR3 nucleotides: TGTGCCAGCAGCTCTCAGGGGCCGCCTGGGGCCAACGTCCTGACTTTC. Translation: CASSSQGPPGANVLTF. This chain joins TRBV7-8 and TRBJ2-6, with D tentatively TRBD1 (6 bases). V shed 4 bases and J shed 2 bases, with 12 bases lying between them. This CDR3 has 16 amino acids. Germline V gene lookup returns CDR1 SGHVS and CDR2 FQNEAQ.

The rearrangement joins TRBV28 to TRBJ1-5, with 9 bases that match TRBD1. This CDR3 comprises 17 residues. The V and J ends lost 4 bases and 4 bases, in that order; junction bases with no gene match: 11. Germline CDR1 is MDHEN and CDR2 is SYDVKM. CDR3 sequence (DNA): TGTGCCAGCAGTTCACAATGGGACAGGGAATCTAATCAGCCCCAGCATTTT. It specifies CASSSQWDRESNQPQHF. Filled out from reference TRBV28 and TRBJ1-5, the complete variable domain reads DVKVTQSSRYLVKRTGEKVFLECVQDMDHENMFWYRQDPGLGLRLIYFSYDVKMKEKGDIPEGYSVSREKKERFSLILESASTNQTSMYLCASSSQWDRESNQPQHFGDGTRLSIL.

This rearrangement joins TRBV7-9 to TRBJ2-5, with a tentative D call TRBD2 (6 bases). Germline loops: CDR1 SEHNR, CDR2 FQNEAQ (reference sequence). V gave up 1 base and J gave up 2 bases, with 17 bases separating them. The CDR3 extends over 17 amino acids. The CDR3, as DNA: TGTGCCAGCAGCTTAGGGCAGGGAGGATCGGCACAAGAGACCCAGTACTTC. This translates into CASSLGQGGSAQETQYF. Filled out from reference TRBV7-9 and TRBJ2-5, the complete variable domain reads DTGVSQNPRHKITKRGQNVTFRCDPISEHNRLYWYRQTLGQGPEFLTYFQNEAQLEKSRLLSDRFSAERPKGSFSTLEIQRTEQGDSAMYLCASSLGQGGSAQETQYFGPGTRLLVL.

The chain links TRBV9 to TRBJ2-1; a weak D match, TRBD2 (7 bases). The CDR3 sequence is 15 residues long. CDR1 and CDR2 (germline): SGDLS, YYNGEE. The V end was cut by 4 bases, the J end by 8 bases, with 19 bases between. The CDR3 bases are TGTGCCAGCAGCCCCCAGATGGGGGGGCCCCATGAGCAGTTCTTC. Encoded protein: CASSPQMGGPHEQFF.

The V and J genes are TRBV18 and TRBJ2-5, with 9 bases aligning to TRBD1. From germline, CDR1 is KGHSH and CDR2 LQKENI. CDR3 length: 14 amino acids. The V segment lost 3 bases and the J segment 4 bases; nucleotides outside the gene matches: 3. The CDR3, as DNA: TGTGCCAGCTCACCGCTGGGACAGGGAGAGACCCAGTACTTC. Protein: CASSPLGQGETQYF.

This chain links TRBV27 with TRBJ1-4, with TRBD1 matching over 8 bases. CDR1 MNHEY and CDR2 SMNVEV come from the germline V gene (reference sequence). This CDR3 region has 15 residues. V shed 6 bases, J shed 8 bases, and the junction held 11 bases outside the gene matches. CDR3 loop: CASSRTRGREEKLFF. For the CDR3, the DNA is TGTGCCAGCAGCCGGACCAGGGGGCGCGAGGAAAAACTGTTTTTT.